The rows below give T cell receptor beta chains drawn from one sample of a study of identifying expanded T cells in peripheral blood. Here immunoSEQ multiplex PCR was the method, and the copy in TCRdb shows in-frame clones only, minus some. Of approximately 92,000 clones detected, about 85% appear once; the ten largest clones hold 4.5%. The sequencing input was blood. These receptors all stem from a person between 18 and 75 years old in good health. CDR3s leave out the opening cysteine and the closing phenylalanine or tryptophan. Size is stated for part of the rows, as once, few or many counts, or as a class when the clone is expanded.

CDR3aa: ASSPQGQNTEAF
j_gene: TRBJ1-1
len: 12
v_gene: TRBV6-5
abundance: .

CDR3aa: ASSPRESYGYT
j_gene: TRBJ1-2
len: 11
v_gene: TRBV18
abundance: .

CDR3aa: ASSNLGRGADTGELF
j_gene: TRBJ2-2
len: 15
v_gene: TRBV19
abundance: .

CDR3aa: ASSLAGGAGTYNEQF
j_gene: TRBJ2-1
len: 15
v_gene: TRBV19
abundance: .

CDR3aa: ASSPRGIALTKNIQY
j_gene: TRBJ2-4
len: 15
v_gene: TRBV27
abundance: .

CDR3aa: ASSQPGMNTEAF
j_gene: TRBJ1-1
len: 12
v_gene: TRBV14
abundance: .

CDR3aa: ASSIPGQFTQPQH
j_gene: TRBJ1-5
len: 13
v_gene: TRBV19
abundance: .

CDR3aa: ASSVAPGLAGRPNIVSTDTQY
j_gene: TRBJ2-3
len: 21
v_gene: TRBV9
abundance: .

CDR3aa: ASSPGYTDTQY
j_gene: TRBJ2-3
len: 11
v_gene: TRBV10-1
abundance: .

CDR3aa: AISRGQSTDTQY
j_gene: TRBJ2-3
len: 12
v_gene: TRBV10-3
abundance: .

CDR3aa: ASSPPGGLADYGYT
j_gene: TRBJ1-2
len: 14
v_gene: TRBV18
abundance: .

CDR3aa: ASSYGTAENYGYT
j_gene: TRBJ1-2
len: 13
v_gene: TRBV6-5
abundance: .

CDR3aa: SVSSAPGDVQF
j_gene: TRBJ2-1
len: 11
v_gene: TRBV29-1
abundance: .

CDR3aa: ASSHLRVTYEQY
j_gene: TRBJ2-7
len: 12
v_gene: TRBV23-1
abundance: .

CDR3aa: ASSLDRGPNTGELF
j_gene: TRBJ2-2
len: 14
v_gene: TRBV11-3
abundance: .

CDR3aa: ASRPTGVGGNQPQH
j_gene: TRBJ1-5
len: 14
v_gene: TRBV7-8
abundance: once

CDR3aa: ASSLGGGNSPLH
j_gene: TRBJ1-6
len: 12
v_gene: TRBV7-2
abundance: .

CDR3aa: ASSIDGAAMNTEAF
j_gene: TRBJ1-1
len: 14
v_gene: TRBV19
abundance: .

CDR3aa: ASSPRYLKANYGYT
j_gene: TRBJ1-2
len: 14
v_gene: TRBV27
abundance: .

CDR3aa: ASSAMTANTEAF
j_gene: TRBJ1-1
len: 12
v_gene: TRBV2
abundance: .

CDR3aa: ASSLASSGANVLT
j_gene: TRBJ2-6
len: 13
v_gene: TRBV5-1
abundance: .

CDR3aa: ASMGLALDGGGPQETQY
j_gene: TRBJ2-5
len: 17
v_gene: TRBV5-1
abundance: .

CDR3aa: ASSISGVREQF
j_gene: TRBJ2-1
len: 11
v_gene: TRBV19
abundance: .

CDR3aa: ASRLNAANYGYT
j_gene: TRBJ1-2
len: 12
v_gene: TRBV4-2
abundance: .

CDR3aa: ASSKVAGPDTQY
j_gene: TRBJ2-3
len: 12
v_gene: TRBV25-1
abundance: .

CDR3aa: AWRGTGGAGYT
j_gene: TRBJ1-2
len: 11
v_gene: TRBV30
abundance: .

CDR3aa: ASTRGDTRPNTEAF
j_gene: TRBJ1-1
len: 14
v_gene: TRBV9
abundance: .

CDR3aa: ASSPRGSYEQY
j_gene: TRBJ2-7
len: 11
v_gene: TRBV19
abundance: .

CDR3aa: ASTQGSANYGYT
j_gene: TRBJ1-2
len: 12
v_gene: TRBV7-2
abundance: once

CDR3aa: ASSQRIEVKGTARSYEQY
j_gene: TRBJ2-7
len: 18
v_gene: TRBV4-1
abundance: .

CDR3aa: ASSPWASVNYGYT
j_gene: TRBJ1-2
len: 13
v_gene: TRBV6-5
abundance: .

CDR3aa: ASSLAVLPTNEKLF
j_gene: TRBJ1-4
len: 14
v_gene: TRBV5-1
abundance: .

CDR3aa: ASSIRTVYTGELF
j_gene: TRBJ2-2
len: 13
v_gene: TRBV5-6
abundance: .

CDR3aa: ASSREVNRGFSSYNEQF
j_gene: TRBJ2-1
len: 17
v_gene: TRBV4-1
abundance: .

CDR3aa: ASSLQGGYQPQH
j_gene: TRBJ1-5
len: 12
v_gene: TRBV7-2
abundance: .

CDR3aa: ASSQDLGGDYGYT
j_gene: TRBJ1-2
len: 13
v_gene: TRBV4-1
abundance: .

CDR3aa: ASSTTGRRNTEAF
j_gene: TRBJ1-1
len: 13
v_gene: TRBV9
abundance: .

CDR3aa: ASGQRPFSGNTIY
j_gene: TRBJ1-3
len: 13
v_gene: TRBV7-2
abundance: .

CDR3aa: ASKRQENTGELF
j_gene: TRBJ2-2
len: 12
v_gene: TRBV5-1
abundance: .

CDR3aa: ASSHGQGNTEAF
j_gene: TRBJ1-1
len: 12
v_gene: TRBV4-1
abundance: .

CDR3aa: AWSSGAGELF
j_gene: TRBJ2-2
len: 10
v_gene: TRBV30
abundance: few

CDR3aa: ASSVRAGRDQPQH
j_gene: TRBJ1-5
len: 13
v_gene: TRBV7-2
abundance: .

CDR3aa: ASSQDAASVVAGTGEQF
j_gene: TRBJ2-1
len: 17
v_gene: TRBV4-3
abundance: .

CDR3aa: ASSLGGPATAVDGYT
j_gene: TRBJ1-2
len: 15
v_gene: TRBV5-1
abundance: .

CDR3aa: ASSIGSGSYGYT
j_gene: TRBJ1-2
len: 12
v_gene: TRBV19
abundance: .

CDR3aa: ASSRLRGQGSTEAF
j_gene: TRBJ1-1
len: 14
v_gene: TRBV19
abundance: .

CDR3aa: ASSLGGLGATDTQY
j_gene: TRBJ2-3
len: 14
v_gene: TRBV5-1
abundance: few

CDR3aa: SGGSSSYEQY
j_gene: TRBJ2-7
len: 10
v_gene: TRBV29-1
abundance: .

CDR3aa: AISESSSTANYGYT
j_gene: TRBJ1-2
len: 14
v_gene: TRBV10-3
abundance: medium-sized

CDR3aa: ASSSATYEQY
j_gene: TRBJ2-7
len: 10
v_gene: TRBV6-5
abundance: .

CDR3aa: ASSLGDYEQY
j_gene: TRBJ2-7
len: 10
v_gene: TRBV7-9
abundance: .

CDR3aa: SVALTVRGTEAF
j_gene: TRBJ1-1
len: 12
v_gene: TRBV29-1
abundance: .

CDR3aa: ASTSGFYTGELF
j_gene: TRBJ2-2
len: 12
v_gene: TRBV6-5
abundance: .

CDR3aa: ASSPYGTGSDTQY
j_gene: TRBJ2-3
len: 13
v_gene: TRBV18
abundance: .

CDR3aa: ASSPTRGTQY
j_gene: TRBJ2-5
len: 10
v_gene: TRBV7-2
abundance: once

CDR3aa: ASSYSASSYNSPLH
j_gene: TRBJ1-6
len: 14
v_gene: TRBV6-5
abundance: .

CDR3aa: AGSPLGWGQAEAF
j_gene: TRBJ1-1
len: 13
v_gene: TRBV30
abundance: .

CDR3aa: ASSLGRPQDPYEQY
j_gene: TRBJ2-7
len: 14
v_gene: TRBV27
abundance: few

CDR3aa: ASSSSGLAAYSTYEQY
j_gene: TRBJ2-7
len: 16
v_gene: TRBV11-2
abundance: .

CDR3aa: AISEFPSHTNFEKLF
j_gene: TRBJ1-4
len: 15
v_gene: TRBV10-3
abundance: .